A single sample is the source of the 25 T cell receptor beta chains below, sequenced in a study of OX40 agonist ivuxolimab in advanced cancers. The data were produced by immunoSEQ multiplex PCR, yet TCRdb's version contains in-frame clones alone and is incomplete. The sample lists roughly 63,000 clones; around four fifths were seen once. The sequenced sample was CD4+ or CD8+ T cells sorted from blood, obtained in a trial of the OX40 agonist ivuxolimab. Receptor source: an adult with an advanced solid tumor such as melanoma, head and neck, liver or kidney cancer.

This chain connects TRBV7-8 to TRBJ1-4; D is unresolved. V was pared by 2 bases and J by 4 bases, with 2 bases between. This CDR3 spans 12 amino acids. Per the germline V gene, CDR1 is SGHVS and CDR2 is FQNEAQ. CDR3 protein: CASSLHNEKLFF. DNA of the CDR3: TGTGCCAGCAGCTTACATAATGAAAAACTGTTTTTT.

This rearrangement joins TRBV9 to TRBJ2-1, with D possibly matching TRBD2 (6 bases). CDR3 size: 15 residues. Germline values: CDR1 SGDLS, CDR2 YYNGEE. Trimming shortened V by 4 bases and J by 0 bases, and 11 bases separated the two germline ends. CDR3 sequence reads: CASSPGVSSYNEQFF. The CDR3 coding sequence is TGTGCCAGCAGCCCGGGGGTGAGCTCCTACAATGAGCAGTTCTTC.

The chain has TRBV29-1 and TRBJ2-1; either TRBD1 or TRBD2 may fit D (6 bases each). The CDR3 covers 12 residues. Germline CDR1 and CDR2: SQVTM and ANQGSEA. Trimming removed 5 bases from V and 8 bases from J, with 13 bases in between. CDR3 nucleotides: TGCAGCGTTTCGAGGGGGGTACATGAGCAGTTCTTC. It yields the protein CSVSRGVHEQFF.

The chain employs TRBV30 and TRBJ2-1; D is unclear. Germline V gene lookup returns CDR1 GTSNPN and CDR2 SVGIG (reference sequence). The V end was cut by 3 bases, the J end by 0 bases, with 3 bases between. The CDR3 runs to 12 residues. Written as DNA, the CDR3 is TGTGCCTGGAGCCCCTCCTACAATGAGCAGTTCTTC. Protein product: CAWSPSYNEQFF. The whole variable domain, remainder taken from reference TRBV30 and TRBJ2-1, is SQTIHQWPATLVQPVGSPLSLECTVEGTSNPNLYWYRQAAGRGLQLLFYSVGIGQISSEVPQNLSASRPQDRQFILSSKKLLLSDSGFYLCAWSPSYNEQFFGPGTRLTVL.

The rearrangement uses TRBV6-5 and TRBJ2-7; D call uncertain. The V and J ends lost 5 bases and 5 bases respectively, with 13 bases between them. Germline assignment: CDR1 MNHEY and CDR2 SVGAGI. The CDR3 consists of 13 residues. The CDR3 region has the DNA TGTGCCAGCAGTGCGTTCAAGGGTAACGAGCAGTACTTC. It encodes CASSAFKGNEQYF.

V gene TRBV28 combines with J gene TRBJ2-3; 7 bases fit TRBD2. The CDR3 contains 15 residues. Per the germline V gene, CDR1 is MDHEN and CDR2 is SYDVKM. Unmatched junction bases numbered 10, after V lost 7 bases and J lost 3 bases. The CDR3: CASTVGGSNTDTQYF. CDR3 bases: TGTGCCAGCACCGTCGGGGGGTCTAATACAGATACGCAGTATTTT.

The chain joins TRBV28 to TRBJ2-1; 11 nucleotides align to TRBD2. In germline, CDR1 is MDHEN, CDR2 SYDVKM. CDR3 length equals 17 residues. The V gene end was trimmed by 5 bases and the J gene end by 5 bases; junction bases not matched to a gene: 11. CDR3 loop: CASSTPPGTSGHNEQFF. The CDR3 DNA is TGTGCCAGCAGTACCCCGCCCGGGACTAGCGGCCACAATGAGCAGTTCTTC. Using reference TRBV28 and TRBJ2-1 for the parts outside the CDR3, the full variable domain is DVKVTQSSRYLVKRTGEKVFLECVQDMDHENMFWYRQDPGLGLRLIYFSYDVKMKEKGDIPEGYSVSREKKERFSLILESASTNQTSMYLCASSTPPGTSGHNEQFFGPGTRLTVL.

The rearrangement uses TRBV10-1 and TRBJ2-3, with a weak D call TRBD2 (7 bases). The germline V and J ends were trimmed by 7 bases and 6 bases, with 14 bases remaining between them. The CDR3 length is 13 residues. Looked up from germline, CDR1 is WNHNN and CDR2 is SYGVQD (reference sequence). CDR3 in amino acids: CASNKGGADTQYF. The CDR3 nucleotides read TGCGCCAGCAATAAAGGGGGGGCGGATACGCAGTATTTT.

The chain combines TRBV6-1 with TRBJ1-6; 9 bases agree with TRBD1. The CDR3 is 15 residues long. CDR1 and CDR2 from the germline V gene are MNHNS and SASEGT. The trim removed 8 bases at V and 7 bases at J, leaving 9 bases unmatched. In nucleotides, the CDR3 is TGTGCCAGCGCCGTACAAGGGACAGGGAATTCACCCCTCCACTTT. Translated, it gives CASAVQGTGNSPLHF.

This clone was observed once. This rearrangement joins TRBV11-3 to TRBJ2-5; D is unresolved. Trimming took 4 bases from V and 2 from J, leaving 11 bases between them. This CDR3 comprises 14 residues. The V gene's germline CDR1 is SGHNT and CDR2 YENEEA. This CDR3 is CASSSPGGQETQYF. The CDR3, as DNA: TGTGCCAGCAGCTCACCTGGTGGGCAAGAGACCCAGTACTTC.

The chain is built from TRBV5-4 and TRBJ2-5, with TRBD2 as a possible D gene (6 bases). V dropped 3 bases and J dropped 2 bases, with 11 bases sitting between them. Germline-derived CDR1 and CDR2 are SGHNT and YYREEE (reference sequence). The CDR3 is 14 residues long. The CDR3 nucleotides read TGTGCCAGCAGCTGGCCGGGGGTACAAGAGACCCAGTACTTC. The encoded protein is CASSWPGVQETQYF.

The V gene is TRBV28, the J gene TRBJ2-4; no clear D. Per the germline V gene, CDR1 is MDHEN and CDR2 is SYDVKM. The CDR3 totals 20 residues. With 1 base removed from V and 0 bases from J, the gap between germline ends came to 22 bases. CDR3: CASSLLRDHGEPLAKNIQYF. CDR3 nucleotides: TGTGCCAGCAGTTTATTAAGGGATCATGGGGAACCTTTAGCCAAAAACATTCAGTACTTC.

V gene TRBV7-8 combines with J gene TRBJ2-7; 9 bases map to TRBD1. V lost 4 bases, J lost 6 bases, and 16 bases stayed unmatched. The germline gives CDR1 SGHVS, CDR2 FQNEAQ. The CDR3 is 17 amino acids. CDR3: CASSYSYSRGQGGEQYF. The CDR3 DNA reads TGTGCCAGCAGCTACTCATACTCTCGGGGACAGGGTGGCGAGCAGTACTTC.

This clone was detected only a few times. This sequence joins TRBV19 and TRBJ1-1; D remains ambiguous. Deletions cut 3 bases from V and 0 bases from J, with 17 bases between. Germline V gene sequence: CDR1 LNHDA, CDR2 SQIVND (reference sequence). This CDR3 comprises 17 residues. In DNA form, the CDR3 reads TGTGCCAGTAGTATCAGGCAGGCCCGTGACATGAACACTGAAGCTTTCTTT. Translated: CASSIRQARDMNTEAFF. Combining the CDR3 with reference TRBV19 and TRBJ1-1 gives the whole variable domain DGGITQSPKYLFRKEGQNVTLSCEQNLNHDAMYWYRQDPGQGLRLIYYSQIVNDFQKGDIAEGYSVSREKKESFPLTVTSAQKNPTAFYLCASSIRQARDMNTEAFFGQGTRLTVV.

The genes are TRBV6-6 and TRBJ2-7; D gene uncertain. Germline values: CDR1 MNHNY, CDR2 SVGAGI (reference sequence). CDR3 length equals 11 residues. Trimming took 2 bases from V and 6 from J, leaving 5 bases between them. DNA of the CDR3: TGTGCCAGCAGTTACGCGTTCGAGCAGTACTTC. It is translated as CASSYAFEQYF.

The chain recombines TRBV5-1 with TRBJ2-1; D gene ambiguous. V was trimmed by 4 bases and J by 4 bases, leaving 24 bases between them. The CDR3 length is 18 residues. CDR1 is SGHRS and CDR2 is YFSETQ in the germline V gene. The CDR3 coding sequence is TGCGCCAGCAGCCGATTTTATAACACAGAGACCGTATACAATGAGCAGTTCTTC. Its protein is CASSRFYNTETVYNEQFF.

CDR3 sequence (DNA): TGCGCCAGCAGCTTGGGGACCTCCGTAGGCACAGATACGCAGTATTTT. It is translated as CASSLGTSVGTDTQYF. V usage is TRBV5-1 and J usage is TRBJ2-3; D gene unclear. The V end lost 0 bases, the J end lost 1 base, and 12 bases lay between the germline ends. This CDR3 comprises 16 residues. Germline-derived CDR1 and CDR2 are SGHRS and YFSETQ.

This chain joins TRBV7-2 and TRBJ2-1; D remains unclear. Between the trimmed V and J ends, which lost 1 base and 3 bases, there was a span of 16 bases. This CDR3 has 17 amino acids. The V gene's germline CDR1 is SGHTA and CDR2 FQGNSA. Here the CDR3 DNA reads TGTGCCAGCAGCTTAGAGGCAGGTGGCCTTGGCTACAATGAGCAGTTCTTC. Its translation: CASSLEAGGLGYNEQFF. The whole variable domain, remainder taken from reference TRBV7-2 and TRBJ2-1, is GAGVSQSPSNKVTEKGKDVELRCDPISGHTALYWYRQSLGQGLEFLIYFQGNSAPDKSGLPSDRFSAERTGGSVSTLTIQRTQQEDSAVYLCASSLEAGGLGYNEQFFGPGTRLTVL.

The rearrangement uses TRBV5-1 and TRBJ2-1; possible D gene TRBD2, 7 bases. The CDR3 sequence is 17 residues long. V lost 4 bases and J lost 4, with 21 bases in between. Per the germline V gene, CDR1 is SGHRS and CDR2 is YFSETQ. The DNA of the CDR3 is TGCGCCAGCAGCAGGGCGGGGGCCCCAACTGATTACAATGAGCAGTTCTTC. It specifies CASSRAGAPTDYNEQFF.

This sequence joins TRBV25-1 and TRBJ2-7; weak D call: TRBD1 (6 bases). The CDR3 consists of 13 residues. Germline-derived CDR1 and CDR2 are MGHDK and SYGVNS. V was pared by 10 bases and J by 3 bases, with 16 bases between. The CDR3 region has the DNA TGTGCCACCCAACAGGGCGTCGGCTACGAGCAGTACTTC. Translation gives CATQQGVGYEQYF.

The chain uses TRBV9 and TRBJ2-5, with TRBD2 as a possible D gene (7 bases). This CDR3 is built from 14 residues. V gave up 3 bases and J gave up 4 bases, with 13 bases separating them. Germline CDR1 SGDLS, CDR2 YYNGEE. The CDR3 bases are TGTGCCAGCAGCGATCGAGGGGGGGGAGAGACCCAGTACTTC. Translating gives CASSDRGGGETQYF.

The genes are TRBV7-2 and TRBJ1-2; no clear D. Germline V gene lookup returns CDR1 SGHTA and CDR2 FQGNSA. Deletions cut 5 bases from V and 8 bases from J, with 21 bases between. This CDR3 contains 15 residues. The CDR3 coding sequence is TGTGCCAGCAGCACCCGAGTCGGGGAAGTACGGGGCTACACCTTC. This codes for CASSTRVGEVRGYTF.

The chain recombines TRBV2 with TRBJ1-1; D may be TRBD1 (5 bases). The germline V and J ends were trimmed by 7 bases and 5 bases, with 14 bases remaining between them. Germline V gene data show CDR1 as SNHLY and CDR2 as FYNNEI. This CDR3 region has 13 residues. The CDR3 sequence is CASTRGPRTEAFF. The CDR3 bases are TGTGCCAGCACCCGGGGACCAAGAACTGAAGCTTTCTTT.

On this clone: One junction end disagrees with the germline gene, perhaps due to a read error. CDR3 region: CASSLGPPALHF. CDR3 coding DNA: TGTGCCAGCAGCTTGGGACCTCCTGCTCTCCATTTT. The V gene is TRBV5-4, the J gene TRBJ2-3, with no clear D. There are 12 residues in the CDR3. Germline V lookup: CDR1 SGHNT, CDR2 YYREEE (reference sequence). The whole variable domain, filled in from reference TRBV5-4 and TRBJ2-3, reads ETGVTQSPTHLIKTRGQQVTLRCSSQSGHNTVSWYQQALGQGPQFIFQYYREEENGRGNFPPRFSGLQFPNYSSELNVNALELDDSALYLCASSLGPPALHFGPGTRLTVL.

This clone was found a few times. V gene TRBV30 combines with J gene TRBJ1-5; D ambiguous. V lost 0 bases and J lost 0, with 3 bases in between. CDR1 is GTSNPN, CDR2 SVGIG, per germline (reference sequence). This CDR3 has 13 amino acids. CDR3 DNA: TGTGCCTGGAGTGTGACTAGCAATCAGCCCCAGCATTTT. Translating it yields CAWSVTSNQPQHF.